Presented here are 27 T cell receptor beta chains from one specimen sequenced in a study of neurological immune-mediated disorders (dated by TCRdb to between 2017 and 2020). Libraries were constructed by 5' RACE. The sample was run on an Illumina HiSeq 2500. The public sequencing data were trimmed at Q25 with fastp and processed into clonotypes with MiXCR by TCRdb, which kept only in-frame beta chains. Under each unique CDR3 protein, matching rows form one entry showing the most common genes and DNA. Recorded for this sample are about 62,000 distinct CDR3 sequences; roughly 3.5% of them occurred a single time. Together, the top ten hold 2.2% of the sample. The sample taken for sequencing was PBMCs. The receptors were sampled from a woman between 50 and 59 years old with multiple sclerosis.

This clonotype was detected ten times or more. This chain connects TRBV29-1 to TRBJ1-5; possibly TRBD1 for D (5 bases). V was clipped by 3 bases and J by 5 bases, with 8 bases between them. Germline lookup yields CDR1 SQVTM and CDR2 ANQGSEA. The CDR3 contains 12 residues. The DNA of the CDR3 is TGCAGCGTTGATCAGGGCGATCAGCCCCAGCATTTT. It yields the protein CSVDQGDQPQHF.

At least ten counts were recorded for this clonotype. The chain is built from TRBV4-2 and TRBJ2-3; TRBD2 agrees at 10 bases. CDR3 length: 19 amino acids. Germline-derived CDR1 and CDR2 are LGHNA and YNFKEQ. The J segment lost 0 bases and the V segment lost 0 bases, leaving 9 bases of the junction unmatched. CDR3: CASSQDLRTSGGSTDTQYF. CDR3 nucleotide sequence: TGTGCCAGCAGCCAAGATCTACGGACTAGCGGAGGGAGCACAGATACGCAGTATTTT.

This clonotype was found many times. The chain carries TRBV4-3 and TRBJ1-1, with a possible D match to TRBD1 (5 bases). CDR1 is LGHNA, CDR2 YSLEER, per germline. The CDR3 covers 15 residues. Between the trimmed V and J ends, which lost 7 bases and 3 bases, there was a span of 18 bases. The CDR3 reads CASTPGGWGDTEAFF. The CDR3 DNA reads as TGCGCCAGCACCCCTGGGGGATGGGGCGACACTGAAGCTTTCTTT.

This clonotype came up many times. The V call is TRBV9, the J call TRBJ2-3, with TRBD2 as a possible D gene (6 bases). Deletions cut 3 bases from V and 0 bases from J, with 17 bases between. CDR1 SGDLS and CDR2 YYNGEE come from the germline V gene. There are 17 residues in the CDR3. The CDR3, as DNA: TGTGCCAGCAGCGCAAATCCCGGAGGGAGGAGCACAGATACGCAGTATTTT. Amino acid sequence: CASSANPGGRSTDTQYF. The variable domain in full, completed from reference TRBV9 and TRBJ2-3, reads DSGVTQTPKHLITATGQRVTLRCSPRSGDLSVYWYQQSLDQGLQFLIQYYNGEERAKGNILERFSAQQFPDLHSELNLSSLELGDSALYFCASSANPGGRSTDTQYFGPGTRLTVL.

This clonotype was observed at least ten times. The chain has TRBV29-1 and TRBJ2-7, with D unresolved. The CDR3 has 11 residues. V was trimmed by 5 bases and J by 7 bases, leaving 12 bases between them. Germline CDR1 and CDR2: SQVTM and ANQGSEA. This CDR3 is CSVRTLGEQYF. In nucleotides, the CDR3 is TGCAGCGTTCGGACCCTCGGGGAGCAGTACTTC.

By sample share, this clonotype is medium-sized (0.01 to 0.1%). The chain joins TRBV16 to TRBJ1-2, with unresolved D. V gave up 2 bases and J gave up 3 bases, with 13 bases separating them. CDR1 is KGHSY, CDR2 FQNENV, per germline. This CDR3 contains 15 residues. The DNA of the CDR3 is TGTGCCAGCAGCCAACTTCAGACTACTGACTATGGCTACACCTTC. This codes for CASSQLQTTDYGYTF.

CDR3 sequence reads: CSAAPGLTNYEQYF. DNA of the CDR3: TGCAGTGCGGCTCCGGGACTTACTAACTACGAGCAGTACTTC. This sequence joins TRBV20-1 and TRBJ2-7; maybe TRBD2 (6 bases). The ends were cut back, 6 bases at V and 3 bases at J, with 18 bases in the middle. The CDR3 contains 14 residues. Per germline, CDR1 DFQATT and CDR2 SNEGSKA (reference sequence).

This clonotype was counted between two and nine times. V is TRBV5-1 and J is TRBJ2-3; 7 bases are shared with TRBD2. V dropped 1 base and J dropped 2; count of bases not matched to a gene: 4. Germline V lookup: CDR1 SGHRS, CDR2 YFSETQ. This CDR3 comprises 15 residues. CDR3 in amino acids: CASSLPGGDTDTQYF. As DNA, the CDR3 is TGCGCCAGCAGCTTGCCGGGGGGTGACACAGATACGCAGTATTTT.

This clonotype was picked up many times. The chain employs TRBV19 and TRBJ1-3; no reliable D call. The V gene's germline CDR1 is LNHDA and CDR2 SQIVND (reference sequence). The V gene lost 10 bases and the J gene lost 1 base, with 11 bases spanning the gap. The CDR3 has 13 amino acids. The CDR3 DNA reads TGTGCCATTAGACCGTCGTCTGGAAACACCATATATTTT. Protein product: CAIRPSSGNTIYF.

This clonotype was counted ten times or more. The chain combines TRBV5-5 with TRBJ1-4; D unclear. CDR1 and CDR2 (germline): SGHKS, YYEKEE (reference sequence). This CDR3 is 14 amino acids long. V lost 3 bases and J 7 bases, leaving 13 bases between the germline ends. As DNA, the CDR3 is TGTGCCAGCAGCTCGACTTCCAGAGCTGAAAAACTGTTTTTT. Amino acid sequence: CASSSTSRAEKLFF.

This clonotype was detected only a few times. Being one base from a much bigger clone, this may be a read error. The J gene is TRBJ1-2, the V gene TRBV15; D remains ambiguous. CDR3 length: 12 residues. Trimming removed 5 bases at V and 8 bases at J, with 12 bases between. The germline gives CDR1 LNHNV, CDR2 YYDKDF (reference sequence). Here the CDR3 reads CATSEKGWGYTF. CDR3 coding DNA: TGTGCCACCAGCGAAAAGGGTTGGGGCTACACCTTC.

This clonotype came up many times. This rearrangement joins TRBV6-1 to TRBJ1-1; D gene unclear. Trimming cost V 3 bases and J 4 bases, with 9 bases left between them. Germline assignment: CDR1 MNHNS and CDR2 SASEGT. The CDR3 is 13 residues long. CDR3 nucleotides: TGTGCCAGCAGTGAGTGGGTAGGCACTGAAGCTTTCTTT. Protein product: CASSEWVGTEAFF.

This clonotype was recorded a few times. The chain links TRBV6-2 or TRBV6-3 to TRBJ2-1; perhaps TRBD1 as D (6 bases). There are 16 residues in the CDR3. Germline V lookup: CDR1 MNHEY, CDR2 SVGEGT. The V end was cut by 0 bases, the J end by 5 bases, with 14 bases between. The CDR3 loop reads CASSYSGLTGHNEQFF. CDR3 nucleotides: TGTGCCAGCAGTTACTCAGGTCTCACAGGGCACAATGAGCAGTTCTTC.

This clonotype was detected many times. The chain has TRBV11-1 and TRBJ2-7, with 11 nucleotides matching TRBD2. Losses at the gene ends were 3 bases for V and 2 bases for J; bases not matched to a gene: 3. This CDR3 spans 15 amino acids. Germline V gives CDR1 SGHAT, CDR2 FQDESV (reference sequence). CDR3 nucleotide sequence: TGTGCCAGCAGCTTGACTAGCGGGACGACCTACGAGCAGTACTTC. This codes for CASSLTSGTTYEQYF.

This clonotype has a count of ten or more. V and J are TRBV20-1 and TRBJ2-5, with a possible D match to TRBD2 (7 bases). Germline CDR1 and CDR2: DFQATT and SNEGSKA (reference sequence). The CDR3 spans 13 residues. V was clipped by 7 bases and J by 5 bases, with 17 bases between them. CDR3 residues: CSGGKGGSETQYF. CDR3 DNA: TGCAGTGGGGGGAAGGGGGGGTCGGAGACCCAGTACTTC.

This clonotype was seen only a few times. In DNA, the CDR3 is TGTGCCATCAAAGGAAAGGGAAGGCCAGAGCAGTACTTC. This translates into CAIKGKGRPEQYF. The rearrangement joins TRBV10-3 to TRBJ2-7; D gene unclear. The CDR3 has 13 amino acids. Per the germline V gene, CDR1 is ENHRY and CDR2 is SYGVKD. Trimming shortened V by 7 bases and J by 7 bases, and 17 bases separated the two germline ends.

This clonotype was seen at least ten times. The V and J genes are TRBV12-3 or TRBV12-4 and TRBJ2-5, with 9 bases that match TRBD2. V shed 6 bases, J shed 5 bases, and the junction held 7 bases outside the gene matches. CDR3 length: 14 residues. The CDR3 nucleotides read TGTGCCAGCAGCCGAGGACTAGCGATGGAGACCCAGTACTTC. Translated, it gives CASSRGLAMETQYF.

At least ten counts were recorded for this clonotype. The gene calls are TRBV15 and TRBJ2-5, with TRBD1 identical over 7 bases. V lost 3 bases to trimming and J lost 2 bases; unmatched junction nucleotides: 15. Germline V CDR1 and CDR2: LNHNV, YYDKDF (reference sequence). The CDR3 extends over 18 amino acids. DNA for the CDR3: TGTGCCACCAGCAGGATCTCGCCCCGGGACAGTTTTCAAGAGACCCAGTACTTC. It translates to CATSRISPRDSFQETQYF.

This chain connects TRBV20-1 to TRBJ1-5; no clear D gene. Deletions cut 2 bases from V and 4 bases from J, with 12 bases between. This CDR3 contains 14 residues. CDR1 DFQATT and CDR2 SNEGSKA come from the germline V gene (reference sequence). CDR3 nucleotide sequence: TGCAGTGCTAGACGGGTGGGTGGGAATCAGCCCCAGCATTTT. Protein sequence: CSARRVGGNQPQHF.

This clonotype is medium-sized (0.01 to 0.1%) by share. This chain connects TRBV5-1 to TRBJ2-1; no clear D. Trimming removed 0 bases from V and 7 bases from J, with 8 bases in between. The germline CDR1 and CDR2 sequences are SGHRS and YFSETQ. The CDR3 contains 13 residues. As DNA, the CDR3 is TGCGCCAGCAGCTTGGAGGGTTGGAATGAGCAGTTCTTC. This translates into CASSLEGWNEQFF.

There are many counts of this clonotype. V is TRBV2 and J is TRBJ1-2, with 9 positions matching TRBD1. The V gene's germline CDR1 is SNHLY and CDR2 FYNNEI. Trimming at V came to 6 bases and at J to 2 bases, leaving 7 bases not matched to a gene. This CDR3 has 15 residues. CDR3 protein: CASRARDRENYGYTF. The CDR3 nucleotides are TGTGCCAGCAGAGCCCGGGACAGGGAGAACTATGGCTACACCTTC.

A note on this clonotype: A read error is possible here, since a much larger clone lies one base away. The rearrangement links TRBV10-3 to TRBJ2-7; D is tentatively TRBD1 or TRBD2 (5 bases each). The CDR3 contains 13 residues. V was pared by 6 bases and J by 5 bases, with 14 bases between. Germline V CDR1 and CDR2: ENHRY, SYGVKD. CDR3 region: CAISRERDHEQYF. DNA for the CDR3: TGTGCCATCAGCCGGGAAAGGGACCACGAGCAGTACTTC.

This clonotype was seen repeatedly, ten times or more. The J gene is TRBJ2-3, the V gene TRBV3-1; tentative D call: TRBD1 (6 bases). The CDR3 runs to 15 residues. Germline lookup yields CDR1 LGHDT and CDR2 YNNKEL (reference sequence). The V and J ends lost 0 bases and 6 bases respectively, with 13 bases between them. DNA of the CDR3: TGTGCCAGCAGCCAAGAGGGGGCCGGCGGCGATACGCAGTATTTT. Translating gives CASSQEGAGGDTQYF.

The table lists this clonotype with many counts. J is TRBJ1-6 and V is TRBV27, with 7 bases identical to TRBD1. The CDR3 loop spans 14 amino acids. Germline V lookup: CDR1 MNHEY, CDR2 SMNVEV (reference sequence). The trim removed 2 bases at V and 6 bases at J, leaving 1 base unmatched. The CDR3 DNA is TGTGCCAGCAGTTTAAACAGGGGTAATTCACCCCTCCACTTT. This codes for CASSLNRGNSPLHF.

This clonotype was observed many times. The rearrangement joins TRBV5-1 to TRBJ1-1; D is undetermined. V lost 2 bases and J 1 base, leaving 9 bases between the germline ends. Germline CDR1 SGHRS, CDR2 YFSETQ. The CDR3 runs 14 residues. The CDR3 nucleotides read TGCGCCAGCAGCTTTGGGCGGGGGAACACTGAAGCTTTCTTT. It is translated as CASSFGRGNTEAFF.

This clonotype was observed many times. V is TRBV6-5 and J is TRBJ1-6; maybe TRBD1 (6 bases). The CDR3 totals 14 residues. CDR1 and CDR2 (germline): MNHEY, SVGAGI. Deletions cut 9 bases from V and 6 bases from J, with 15 bases between. As DNA, the CDR3 is TGTGCCAGTGCAAGGGGGTCGGGTAATTCACCCCTCCACTTT. This translates into CASARGSGNSPLHF.

This clonotype appeared a few times. This sequence joins TRBV27 and TRBJ2-3; no clear D. This CDR3 has 13 residues. Between the trimmed V and J ends, which lost 7 bases and 0 bases, there was a span of 8 bases. Germline V lookup: CDR1 MNHEY, CDR2 SMNVEV (reference sequence). This CDR3 is CASKKRSTDTQYF. In DNA, the CDR3 is TGTGCCAGCAAAAAACGTAGCACAGATACGCAGTATTTT.